This T cell receptor beta chain was identified in a study of human versus mouse CDR3 diversity and MHC coevolution. In the study overall: The immunoSEQ assay reportedly detects one in 200,000 T cells.

Of note for this clone: Antigen: not known.

Assay: immunoSEQ multiplex PCR; the TCRdb copy retains only in-frame clones and omits some. Here the sample spans about 60,000 clones, around 94% being singletons. The CDR3 covers 14 residues. Looked up from germline, CDR1 is SGDLS and CDR2 is YYNGEE. The V and J ends lost 4 bases and 0 bases respectively, with 7 bases between them. General observations from the study: Approximately 1.7 million TCR beta clonotypes were estimated for humans, the largest repertoire. Most of the three human donors had the lowest clonal inequality.

Sequences were obtained from naive CD4+ T cells from blood. Subset here: CD45RO-negative CD62L-positive naive CD4 T cells. The sequence derives from a person aged 55 to 70 in good health. This chain joins TRBV9 and TRBJ1-4; unclear D gene. CDR3 sequence: CASSPLATNEKLFF. The CDR3 DNA reads as TGTGCCAGCAGCCCGCTAGCAACTAATGAAAAACTGTTTTTT.